Each of the 9 T cell receptor beta chains below was sequenced from the same sample in a study of blood T cell repertoires in COVID-19. Here immunoSEQ multiplex PCR was the method, and the copy in TCRdb shows in-frame clones only, minus some. The sample carries nearly 110,000 clones, approximately 84% recorded once. Sequenced input: peripheral blood. The receptors come from a human donor in a cohort sampled during active COVID-19.

The rearrangement links TRBV3-1 (or the pseudogene TRBV3-2) to TRBJ1-2; TRBD1 aligns across 9 bases. The CDR3 consists of 15 residues. Germline V lookup: CDR1 LGHDT, CDR2 YNNKEL (reference sequence). V shed 3 bases, J shed 3 bases, and the junction held 5 bases outside the gene matches. The CDR3 nucleotides are TGTGCCAGCAGCCAGCTCCGGGACAGGGACTATGGCTACACCTTC. Translation: CASSQLRDRDYGYTF.

The chain's CDR3 is CASRRDRLNTEAFF. CDR3 sequence (DNA): TGTGCCAGCAGGCGCGACAGGCTGAACACTGAAGCTTTCTTT. The V and J genes are TRBV6-5 and TRBJ1-1; D is perhaps TRBD1 (6 bases). V was shortened by 6 bases and J by 0 bases, with 11 bases between the two germline ends. The CDR3 loop spans 14 amino acids. The germline V gene has CDR1 MNHEY and CDR2 SVGAGI.

This sequence joins TRBV28 and TRBJ2-7; 9 bases line up with TRBD1. The germline gives CDR1 MDHEN, CDR2 SYDVKM. J lost 2 bases, V lost 2 bases, and 7 bases had no gene match. This CDR3 has 16 residues. The CDR3: CASSLTGTGRTYEQYV. The CDR3 DNA follows: TGTGCCAGCAGTTTAACGGGGACAGGGCGAACCTACGAGCAGTACGTC.

The rearrangement joins TRBV5-4 to TRBJ1-1; the D is unclear. Germline assignment: CDR1 SGHNT and CDR2 YYREEE (reference sequence). The CDR3 covers 14 residues. The ends were cut back, 1 base at V and 6 bases at J, with 13 bases in the middle. The DNA for the CDR3 is TGTGCCAGCAGCTTGCTCGGAAGGCGGTCTGAAGCTTTCTTT. It codes for CASSLLGRRSEAFF.

V is TRBV21-1 and J is TRBJ2-2; the D call in the table, TRBD2, was not verified against the DNA. TRBV21-1 constitutes a pseudogene. CDR3 length: 15 amino acids. The CDR3 DNA reads as TGTGCCAGCAGCAACGCGCTCTTTAACACCGGGGAGCTGTTTTTT. Encoded protein: CASSNALFNTGELFF.

This clone showed up just a few times. The gene calls are TRBV19 and TRBJ1-2; D might be TRBD1 (6 bases). V was pared by 0 bases and J by 7 bases, with 12 bases between. This CDR3 is 14 amino acids long. Per the germline V gene, CDR1 is LNHDA and CDR2 is SQIVND (reference sequence). The CDR3, as DNA: TGTGCCAGTAGTATAGATAGATACAGGGTTGGCTACACCTTC. As protein: CASSIDRYRVGYTF.

The genes are TRBV7-2 and TRBJ2-2, with D hard to call. The germline CDR1 and CDR2 sequences are SGHTA and FQGNSA. Trimming removed 6 bases from V and 1 base from J, with 9 bases in between. This CDR3 comprises 14 residues. The CDR3 DNA reads as TGTGCCAGCAGGCCCGACTTGAACACCGGGGAGCTGTTTTTT. Encoded protein: CASRPDLNTGELFF.

This chain links TRBV11-1 with TRBJ1-2; 8 positions agree with TRBD1. Germline CDR1 SGHAT, CDR2 FQDESV (reference sequence). The CDR3 loop spans 15 amino acids. The V segment lost 4 bases and the J segment 2 bases; nucleotides outside the gene matches: 6. CDR3 residues: CASSSRTGWNYGYTF. Here the CDR3 DNA reads TGTGCCAGCAGCTCCCGGACAGGGTGGAACTATGGCTACACCTTC.

J is TRBJ2-2 and V is TRBV6-5; 7 bases map to TRBD1. CDR1 and CDR2 from the germline V gene are MNHEY and SVGAGI. CDR3 length: 13 residues. V gave up 6 bases and J gave up 6 bases; unmatched junction bases: 4. CDR3 sequence (DNA): TGTGCCAGCAGCCGACAGGGATCCGGGGAGCTGTTTTTT. As protein: CASSRQGSGELFF.